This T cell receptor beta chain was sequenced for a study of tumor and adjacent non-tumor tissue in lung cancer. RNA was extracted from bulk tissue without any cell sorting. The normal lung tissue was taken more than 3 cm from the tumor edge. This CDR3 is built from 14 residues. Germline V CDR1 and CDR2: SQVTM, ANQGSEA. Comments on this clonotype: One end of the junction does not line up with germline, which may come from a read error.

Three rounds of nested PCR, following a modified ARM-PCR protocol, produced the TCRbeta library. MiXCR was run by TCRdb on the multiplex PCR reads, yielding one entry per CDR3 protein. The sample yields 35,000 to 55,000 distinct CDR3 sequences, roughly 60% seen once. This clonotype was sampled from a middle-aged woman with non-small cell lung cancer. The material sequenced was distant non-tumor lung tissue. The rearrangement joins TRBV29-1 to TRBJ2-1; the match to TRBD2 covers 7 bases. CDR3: CSVAKLANSNGQFF. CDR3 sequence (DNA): TGCAGCGTTGCTAAACTAGCGAACTCCAATGGGCAGTTCTTC.